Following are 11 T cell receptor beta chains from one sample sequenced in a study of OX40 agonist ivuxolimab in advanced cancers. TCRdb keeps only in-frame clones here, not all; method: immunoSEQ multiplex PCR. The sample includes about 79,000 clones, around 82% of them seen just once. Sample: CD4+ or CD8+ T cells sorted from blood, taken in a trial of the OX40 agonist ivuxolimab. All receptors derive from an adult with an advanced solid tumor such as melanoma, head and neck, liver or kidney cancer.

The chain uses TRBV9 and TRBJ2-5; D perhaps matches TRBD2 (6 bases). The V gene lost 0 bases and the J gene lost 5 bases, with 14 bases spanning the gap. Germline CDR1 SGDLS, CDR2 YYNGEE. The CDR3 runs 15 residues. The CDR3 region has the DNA TGTGCCAGCAGCGTAGTGGGGGGAGTAGGGGAGACCCAGTACTTC. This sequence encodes CASSVVGGVGETQYF.

Here the CDR3 reads CASSEAGSNQPQHF. The CDR3 DNA reads TGTGCCAGCAGTGAAGCGGGGAGCAATCAGCCCCAGCATTTT. This chain joins TRBV2 and TRBJ1-5; D is ambiguous. Germline loops: CDR1 SNHLY, CDR2 FYNNEI. The CDR3 length is 14 residues. Trimming shortened V by 0 bases and J by 1 base, and 4 bases separated the two germline ends.

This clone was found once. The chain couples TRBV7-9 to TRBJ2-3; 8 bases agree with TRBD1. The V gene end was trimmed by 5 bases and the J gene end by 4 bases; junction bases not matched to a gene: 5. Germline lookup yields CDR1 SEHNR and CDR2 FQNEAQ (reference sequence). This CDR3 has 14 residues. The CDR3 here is CASSRGQGADTQYF. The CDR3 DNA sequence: TGTGCCAGCAGCCGAGGACAGGGCGCAGATACGCAGTATTTT. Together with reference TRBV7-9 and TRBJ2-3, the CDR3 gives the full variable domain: DTGVSQNPRHKITKRGQNVTFRCDPISEHNRLYWYRQTLGQGPEFLTYFQNEAQLEKSRLLSDRFSAERPKGSFSTLEIQRTEQGDSAMYLCASSRGQGADTQYFGPGTRLTVL.

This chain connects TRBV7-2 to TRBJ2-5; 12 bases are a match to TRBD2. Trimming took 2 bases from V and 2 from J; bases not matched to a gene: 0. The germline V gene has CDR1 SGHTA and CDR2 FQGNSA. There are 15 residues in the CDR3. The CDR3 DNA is TGTGCCAGCAGCTTACTAGCGGGAGGGCAAGAGACCCAGTACTTC. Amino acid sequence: CASSLLAGGQETQYF.

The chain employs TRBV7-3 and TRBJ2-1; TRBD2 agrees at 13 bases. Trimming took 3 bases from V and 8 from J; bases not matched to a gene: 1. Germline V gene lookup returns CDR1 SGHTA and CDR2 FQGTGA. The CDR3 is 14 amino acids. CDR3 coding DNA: TGTGCCAGCAGCTTCACTAGCGGGAGGGATGAGCAGTTCTTC. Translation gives CASSFTSGRDEQFF.

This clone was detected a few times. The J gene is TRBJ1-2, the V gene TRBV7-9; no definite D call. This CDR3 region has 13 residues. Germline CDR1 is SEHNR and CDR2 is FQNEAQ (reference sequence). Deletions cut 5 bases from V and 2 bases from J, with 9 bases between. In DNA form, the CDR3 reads TGTGCCAGCAGCAACACAGAAAACTATGGCTACACCTTC. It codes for CASSNTENYGYTF. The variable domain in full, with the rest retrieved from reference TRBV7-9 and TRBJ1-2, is DTGVSQNPRHKITKRGQNVTFRCDPISEHNRLYWYRQTLGQGPEFLTYFQNEAQLEKSRLLSDRFSAERPKGSFSTLEIQRTEQGDSAMYLCASSNTENYGYTFGSGTRLTVV.

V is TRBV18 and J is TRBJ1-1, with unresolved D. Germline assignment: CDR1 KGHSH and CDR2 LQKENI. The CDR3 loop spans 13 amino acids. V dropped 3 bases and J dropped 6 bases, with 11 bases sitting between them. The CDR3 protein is CASSPRSDAEAFF. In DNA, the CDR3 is TGTGCCAGCTCACCTCGATCCGACGCTGAAGCTTTCTTT.

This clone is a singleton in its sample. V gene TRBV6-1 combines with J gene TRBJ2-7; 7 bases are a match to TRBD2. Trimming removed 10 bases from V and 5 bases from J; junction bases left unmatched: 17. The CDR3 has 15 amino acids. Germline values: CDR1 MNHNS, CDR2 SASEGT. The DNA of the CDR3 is TGTGCCACGACTAACCCGAGGGAGGGCCGAAACGAGCAGTACTTC. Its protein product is CATTNPREGRNEQYF.

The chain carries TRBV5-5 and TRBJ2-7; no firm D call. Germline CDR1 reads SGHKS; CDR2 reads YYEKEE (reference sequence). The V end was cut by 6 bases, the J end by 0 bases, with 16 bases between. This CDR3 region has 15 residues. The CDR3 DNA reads TGTGCCAGCAACCCCAGTGGCCCCTACTCCTACGAGCAGTACTTC. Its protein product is CASNPSGPYSYEQYF.

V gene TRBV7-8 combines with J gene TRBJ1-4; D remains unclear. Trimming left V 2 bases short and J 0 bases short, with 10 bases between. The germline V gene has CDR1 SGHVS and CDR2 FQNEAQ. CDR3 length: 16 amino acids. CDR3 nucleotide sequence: TGTGCCAGCAGCTTACTGAACAGTGCAACTAATGAAAAACTGTTTTTT. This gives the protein CASSLLNSATNEKLFF. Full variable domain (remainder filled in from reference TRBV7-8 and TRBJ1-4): GAGVSQSPRYKVAKRGQDVALRCDPISGHVSLFWYQQALGQGPEFLTYFQNEAQLDKSGLPSDRFFAERPEGSVSTLKIQRTQQEDSAVYLCASSLLNSATNEKLFFGSGTQLSVL.

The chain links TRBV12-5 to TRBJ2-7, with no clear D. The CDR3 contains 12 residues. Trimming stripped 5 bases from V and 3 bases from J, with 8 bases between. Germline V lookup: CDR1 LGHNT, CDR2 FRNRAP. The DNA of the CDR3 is TGTGCTAGTGGTCAGCGAGACTACGAGCAGTACTTC. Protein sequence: CASGQRDYEQYF. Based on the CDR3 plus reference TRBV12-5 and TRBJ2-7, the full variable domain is DARVTQTPRHKVTEMGQEVTMRCQPILGHNTVFWYRQTMMQGLELLAYFRNRAPLDDSGMPKDRFSAEMPDATLATLKIQPSEPRDSAVYFCASGQRDYEQYFGPGTRLTVT.